The clone carrying this TCR beta chain was seen only a few times. The antigen remains unidentified. This record comes from a study of post-analysis software for immune sequencing data. Looking at the study overall: The cohort encompassed relapsing-remitting, secondary progressive and progressive-relapsing multiple sclerosis disease courses. Study results and caveats: The five TRBV segments detected at higher frequency in patients than in controls included TRBV5-6, TRBV5-1 and TRBV20-1.

Presence of unique molecular identifiers characterized the TCR beta cDNA libraries. TCRdb ran MiXCR on the PCR reads and lists one entry per CDR3 protein. The sample yields about 430,000 distinct CDR3 sequences, about 40% seen once. Germline V gene data show CDR1 as SSHAT and CDR2 as FNYEAQ (reference sequence). V trimming: 5 bases; J trimming: 5 bases; junction bases outside the gene matches: 5. This CDR3 has 15 residues. The receptor's source is a girl aged 2-15 years with multiple sclerosis. The V and J genes are TRBV7-7 and TRBJ2-1; 11 bases are shared with TRBD2. What was sequenced was blood. CDR3 amino acids: CASSPTSGGDNEQFF. CDR3 in DNA: TGTGCCAGCAGCCCTACTAGCGGGGGAGACAATGAGCAGTTCTTC.